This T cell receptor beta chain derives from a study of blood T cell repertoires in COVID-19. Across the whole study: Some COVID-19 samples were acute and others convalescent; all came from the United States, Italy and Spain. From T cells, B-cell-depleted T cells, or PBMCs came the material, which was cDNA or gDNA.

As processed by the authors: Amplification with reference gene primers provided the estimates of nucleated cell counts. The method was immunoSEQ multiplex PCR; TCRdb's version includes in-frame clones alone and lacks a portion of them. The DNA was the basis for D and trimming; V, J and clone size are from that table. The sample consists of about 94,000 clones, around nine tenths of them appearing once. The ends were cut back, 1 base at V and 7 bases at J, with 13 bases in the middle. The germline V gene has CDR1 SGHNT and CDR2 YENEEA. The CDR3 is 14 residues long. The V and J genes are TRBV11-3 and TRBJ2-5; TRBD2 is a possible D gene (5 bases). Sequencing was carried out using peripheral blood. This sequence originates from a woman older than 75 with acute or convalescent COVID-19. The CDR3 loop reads CASSLAANSGTQYF. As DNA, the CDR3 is TGTGCCAGCAGCTTAGCAGCTAACAGCGGGACCCAGTACTTC.